The clone carrying this T cell receptor (beta chain) was seen only a few times. Its antigen is unidentified. The data originate from a study of T-cell reconstitution after alpha-beta-depleted transplantation in children. The study, taken as a whole, reports: By about two months after transplant, alpha-beta T cells reportedly arose from several hundred graft clones that had expanded. Surviving recipient T cells and thymic progenitors produced the high day-60 TCRbeta diversity seen in some patients. T-cell counts and diversity at one year following transplant were attributed mainly to newly produced T cells.

The authors prepared the TCRbeta library with unique molecular identifiers. Each CDR3 protein gets one entry after TCRdb re-called the PCR reads with MiXCR. The sample holds around 700,000 distinct CDR3 sequences, 13% seen once. The sample in question was PBMCs, obtained before TCRalphabeta/CD19-depleted stem cell transplant. This receptor was obtained from a girl under 10 years old with congenital amegakaryocytic thrombocytopenia, due to receive a stem cell transplant.

CDR3 nucleotide sequence: TGTGCCAGCAGTGAAACGTGGTTCTCCTATGGCTACACCTTC. Translating it yields CASSETWFSYGYTF. The V gene is TRBV6-1, the J gene TRBJ1-2; no reliable D call. The V gene's germline CDR1 is MNHNS and CDR2 SASEGT. The V gene lost 2 bases and the J gene lost 4 bases, with 11 bases spanning the gap. The length of the CDR3 is 14 residues.